These 28 T cell receptor beta chains share one sample of origin, sequenced in a study of control samples from healthy donors and cancer patients. TCRdb's table, derived via immunoSEQ multiplex PCR, lists solely in-frame clones and lacks some. Of 60,000 or so clones listed, 95% to 97% were seen once; the top ten hold roughly 0.99%. The sample was blood. The receptors stem from a woman aged 18 to 35 in good health.

The V call is TRBV12-3 or TRBV12-4, the J call TRBJ1-5; the D is unclear. The CDR3 has 13 amino acids. V was clipped by 3 bases and J by 8 bases, with 11 bases between them. The CDR3 DNA is TGTGCCAGCAGTTTTCCCTCCGGAGAGCCCCAGCATTTT. This codes for CASSFPSGEPQHF.

V gene TRBV12-3 or TRBV12-4 combines with J gene TRBJ1-2; perhaps TRBD1 as D (6 bases). V was cut by 6 bases and J by 5 bases, with 10 bases left in between. The CDR3 loop spans 12 amino acids. CDR3 residues: CASSPRGYGYTF. Written as DNA, the CDR3 is TGTGCCAGCAGCCCCAGGGGTTATGGCTACACCTTC.

This clone has only one observation. V gene TRBV24-1 combines with J gene TRBJ1-2; tentatively, D is TRBD1 (5 bases). CDR3 size: 17 residues. The V gene's germline CDR1 is KGHDR and CDR2 SFDVKD. Between the trimmed V and J ends, which lost 3 bases and 3 bases, there was a span of 19 bases. The CDR3 region is CATSDAPQGGGYYGYTF. The CDR3 DNA is TGTGCCACCAGTGATGCCCCGCAGGGAGGAGGTTACTATGGCTACACCTTC.

The V call is TRBV19, the J call TRBJ2-2; D is undetermined. V lost 8 bases, J lost 0 bases, and 13 bases lay in between. Germline loops: CDR1 LNHDA, CDR2 SQIVND (reference sequence). This CDR3 is built from 15 residues. Here the CDR3 DNA reads TGTGCCAGTTTCCCGGCCCCCTCGAACACCGGGGAGCTGTTTTTT. Translating gives CASFPAPSNTGELFF.

The genes are TRBV6-2 or TRBV6-3 and TRBJ2-1; D not certain. This CDR3 is built from 16 residues. V was pared by 2 bases and J by 3 bases, with 14 bases between. In germline, CDR1 is MNHEY, CDR2 SVGEGT. The CDR3 loop reads CASSYLEGNIYNEQFF. The CDR3, as DNA: TGTGCCAGCAGTTACCTTGAAGGGAACATCTACAATGAGCAGTTCTTC.

This rearrangement joins TRBV9 to TRBJ1-2; a possible D gene is TRBD1 (5 bases). V was shortened by 8 bases and J by 8 bases, with 13 bases between the two germline ends. The germline V gene has CDR1 SGDLS and CDR2 YYNGEE. The CDR3 has 11 residues. For the CDR3, the DNA is TGTGCCAGTGGGGGTCTTTTAGGCTACACCTTC. It codes for CASGGLLGYTF.

The chain combines TRBV19 with TRBJ1-1; 8 nucleotides line up with TRBD1. The CDR3 has 15 amino acids. Germline lookup yields CDR1 LNHDA and CDR2 SQIVND (reference sequence). The V segment lost 5 bases and the J segment 1 base; nucleotides outside the gene matches: 6. CDR3 sequence reads: CASSRQGIGNTEAFF. The CDR3 coding sequence is TGTGCCAGTAGTCGACAGGGGATTGGGAACACTGAAGCTTTCTTT.

The CDR3: CAWIGTGGGTYNSPLHF. CDR3 DNA: TGTGCCTGGATTGGGACAGGGGGTGGAACTTATAATTCACCCCTCCACTTT. The V and J genes are TRBV30 and TRBJ1-6, with 11 bases lining up with TRBD1. The V gene's germline CDR1 is GTSNPN and CDR2 SVGIG (reference sequence). The CDR3 runs to 17 residues. With V trimmed by 4 bases and J by 4 bases, 9 bases remained unmatched.

The rearrangement joins TRBV7-8 to TRBJ1-2; TRBD1 matches 11 bases. Unmatched junction bases numbered 3, after V lost 5 bases and J lost 4 bases. This CDR3 is built from 14 residues. Germline values: CDR1 SGHVS, CDR2 FQNEAQ. The CDR3 spells CASSPGQGVYGYTF. Here the CDR3 DNA reads TGTGCCAGCAGCCCGGGACAGGGGGTCTATGGCTACACCTTC.

The chain joins TRBV27 to TRBJ1-6; 7 nucleotides agree with TRBD1. Trimming took 5 bases from V and 8 from J; bases not matched to a gene: 12. The germline V gene has CDR1 MNHEY and CDR2 SMNVEV (reference sequence). The CDR3 extends over 16 amino acids. CDR3 sequence (DNA): TGTGCCAGCAGTGAACGACAACAGGGGTGGGATTCACCCCTCCACTTT. Amino acid sequence: CASSERQQGWDSPLHF.

The chain recombines TRBV5-1 with TRBJ1-1; D call uncertain. Germline V CDR1 and CDR2: SGHRS, YFSETQ. The V gene lost 1 base and the J gene lost 2 bases, with 6 bases spanning the gap. The CDR3 consists of 13 residues. The CDR3 bases are TGCGCCAGCAGCTTGTCACCAAACACTGAAGCTTTCTTT. It is translated as CASSLSPNTEAFF.

This clone was seen more than once but under ten times. The chain joins TRBV12-3 or TRBV12-4 to TRBJ1-2; D is possibly TRBD1 (5 bases). The CDR3 spans 11 residues. The V end was cut by 5 bases, the J end by 4 bases, with 5 bases between. For the CDR3, the DNA is TGTGCCAGCAGTAGGGGCTATGGCTACACCTTC. Encoded protein: CASSRGYGYTF.

In DNA, the CDR3 is TGTGCCAGCAGTGAGCGGGGCACTGAAGCTTTCTTT. Protein product: CASSERGTEAFF. The rearrangement links TRBV6-1 to TRBJ1-1; no clear D. The CDR3 extends over 12 amino acids. The V gene lost 3 bases and the J gene lost 4 bases, with 6 bases spanning the gap. The germline V gene has CDR1 MNHNS and CDR2 SASEGT.

V gene TRBV29-1 combines with J gene TRBJ1-2; 8 bases agree with TRBD1. The CDR3 covers 13 residues. Germline V gene data show CDR1 as SQVTM and CDR2 as ANQGSEA. V trimming: 6 bases; J trimming: 1 base; junction bases outside the gene matches: 4. The DNA for the CDR3 is TGCAGCGTCGGGACAGGTGATAACTATGGCTACACCTTC. It specifies CSVGTGDNYGYTF.

The CDR3 bases are TGTGCCCTTACCCAGGGGATGGACAATTCACCCCTCCACTTT. It encodes CALTQGMDNSPLHF. The rearrangement links TRBV6-5 to TRBJ1-6; TRBD1 might be the D (6 bases). Germline V gene sequence: CDR1 MNHEY, CDR2 SVGAGI. There are 14 residues in the CDR3. V dropped 11 bases and J dropped 7 bases, with 18 bases sitting between them.

Of note for this clone: At one of its ends the junction is not consistent with the germline gene, which may arise from a read error. The chain recombines TRBV11-2 with TRBJ1-5; TRBD1 might be the D (5 bases). The CDR3 extends over 13 amino acids. Germline CDR1 SGHAT, CDR2 FQNNGV. CDR3 residues: CASRGHSDQPQHF. CDR3 nucleotide sequence: TGTGCCAGCCGCGGACATAGCGATCAGCCCCAGCATTTT. Looking up the rest from reference TRBV11-2 and TRBJ1-5 gives the full variable domain: EAGVAQSPRYKIIEKRQSVAFWCNPISGHATLYWYQQILGQGPKLLIQFQNNGVVDDSQLPKDRFSAERLKGVDSTLKIQPAKLEDSAVYLCASRGHSDQPQHFGDGTRLSIL.

V is TRBV6-5 and J is TRBJ2-2; TRBD1 aligns across 9 bases. The length of the CDR3 is 14 residues. The germline CDR1 and CDR2 sequences are MNHEY and SVGAGI. V dropped 6 bases and J dropped 4; count of bases not matched to a gene: 3. The CDR3 DNA reads TGTGCCAGCAGCGGACAGGGGCTCACCGGGGAGCTGTTTTTT. Translating gives CASSGQGLTGELFF.

The chain employs TRBV10-3 and TRBJ1-1, with D hard to call. The CDR3 sequence is 13 residues long. CDR1 and CDR2 (germline): ENHRY, SYGVKD. Trimming pared 6 bases from V and 4 bases from J, leaving 12 bases between. Here the CDR3 reads CAIRTTGITEAFF. The DNA for the CDR3 is TGTGCCATCAGGACCACGGGGATCACTGAAGCTTTCTTT.

The chain carries TRBV2 and TRBJ2-7; 8 bases match TRBD1. Per the germline V gene, CDR1 is SNHLY and CDR2 is FYNNEI. After removal of 3 bases from V and 1 base from J, the junction contained 11 bases not matched to a gene. This CDR3 region has 17 residues. The CDR3 here is CASSEVYGTGVSYEQYF. The CDR3 DNA follows: TGTGCCAGCAGTGAGGTATATGGGACAGGTGTTTCCTACGAGCAGTACTTC.

CDR3 DNA: TGCGCCAGCAGCCTCGTAGGACTAGCGGGCACTCACAATGAGCAGTTCTTC. It yields the protein CASSLVGLAGTHNEQFF. The chain recombines TRBV4-3 with TRBJ2-1; 11 bases align to TRBD2. The CDR3 sequence is 17 residues long. With 4 bases clipped from V and 5 bases from J, the junction kept 10 bases outside the gene matches. Germline V gene sequence: CDR1 LGHNA, CDR2 YSLEER.

The genes are TRBV29-1 and TRBJ1-6; no reliable D call. Per germline, CDR1 SQVTM and CDR2 ANQGSEA. The ends were cut back, 8 bases at V and 0 bases at J, with 8 bases in the middle. The CDR3 sequence is 13 residues long. In nucleotides, the CDR3 is TGCAGCACAAGGAGCTCCTATAATTCACCCCTCCACTTT. As protein: CSTRSSYNSPLHF.

V is TRBV6-1 and J is TRBJ1-1; D is undetermined. V lost 2 bases, J lost 2 bases, and 9 bases lay in between. CDR1 and CDR2 from the germline V gene are MNHNS and SASEGT. The CDR3 totals 14 residues. CDR3 loop: CASSEWLSNTEAFF. The CDR3, as DNA: TGTGCCAGCAGTGAATGGCTGTCTAACACTGAAGCTTTCTTT.

The V call is TRBV28, the J call TRBJ2-3; 8 positions match TRBD1. V dropped 6 bases and J dropped 2; count of bases not matched to a gene: 13. CDR1 is MDHEN, CDR2 SYDVKM, per germline. The CDR3 extends over 17 amino acids. CDR3 DNA: TGTGCCAGCAGCTTCGGGGCCGGGACAGGTCCCACAGATACGCAGTATTTT. Its translation: CASSFGAGTGPTDTQYF.

This rearrangement joins TRBV30 to TRBJ2-1, with 10 bases fitting TRBD2. The ends lost 7 bases at V and 2 bases at J; junction bases unmatched: 11. Per the germline V gene, CDR1 is GTSNPN and CDR2 is SVGIG (reference sequence). This CDR3 has 16 residues. This CDR3 is CASADWTSGTYNEQFF. For the CDR3, the DNA is TGTGCCTCCGCGGACTGGACTAGCGGAACCTACAATGAGCAGTTCTTC.

The chain combines TRBV30 with TRBJ2-5, with unresolved D. The CDR3 length is 12 residues. V lost 5 bases and J 2 bases, leaving 9 bases between the germline ends. Germline V CDR1 and CDR2: GTSNPN, SVGIG (reference sequence). CDR3 sequence (DNA): TGTGCCTGGCTTGGGCTACAAGAGACCCAGTACTTC. As protein: CAWLGLQETQYF.

A remark on this clone: Additional DNA sequences in this sample encode the identical CDR3. V usage is TRBV6-6 and J usage is TRBJ1-5; TRBD1 agrees at 11 bases. Trimming at V came to 7 bases and at J to 7 bases, leaving 9 bases not matched to a gene. The CDR3 has 15 residues. Germline-derived CDR1 and CDR2 are MNHNY and SVGAGI (reference sequence). CDR3: CASTPGQGVGQPQHF. DNA for the CDR3: TGTGCCAGCACTCCGGGACAGGGGGTGGGGCAGCCCCAGCATTTT.

V is TRBV18 and J is TRBJ1-2; 12 positions agree with TRBD1. In germline, CDR1 is KGHSH, CDR2 LQKENI. The J segment lost 7 bases and the V segment lost 4 bases, leaving 7 bases of the junction unmatched. The CDR3 is made up of 15 amino acids. Here the CDR3 reads CASSLPGQGASGYTF. CDR3 DNA sequence: TGTGCCAGCTCACTCCCGGGACAGGGGGCTAGTGGCTACACCTTC.

CDR3 DNA sequence: TGTGCCAGCTCGAGCAAAGAGACCCAGTACTTC. Its translation: CASSSKETQYF. The chain uses TRBV18 and TRBJ2-5; D uncertain. The CDR3 totals 11 residues. V shed 6 bases and J shed 3 bases, with 5 bases lying between them. Looked up from germline, CDR1 is KGHSH and CDR2 is LQKENI.